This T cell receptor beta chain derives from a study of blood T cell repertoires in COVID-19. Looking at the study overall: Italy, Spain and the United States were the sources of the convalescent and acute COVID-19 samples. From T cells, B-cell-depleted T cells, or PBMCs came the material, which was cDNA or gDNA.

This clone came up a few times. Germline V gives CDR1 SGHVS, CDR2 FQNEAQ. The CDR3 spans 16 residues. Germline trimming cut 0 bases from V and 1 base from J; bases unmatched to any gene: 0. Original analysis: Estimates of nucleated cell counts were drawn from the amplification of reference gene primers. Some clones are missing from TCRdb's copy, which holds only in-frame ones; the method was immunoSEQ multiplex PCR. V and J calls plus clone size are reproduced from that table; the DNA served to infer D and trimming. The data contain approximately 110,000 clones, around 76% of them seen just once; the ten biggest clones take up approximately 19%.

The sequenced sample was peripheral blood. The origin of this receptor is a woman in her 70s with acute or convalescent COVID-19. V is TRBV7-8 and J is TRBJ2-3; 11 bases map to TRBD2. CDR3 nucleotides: TGTGCCAGCAGCTTAGCGACTAGCGGGGGCACAGATACGCAGTATTTT. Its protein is CASSLATSGGTDTQYF.